The clone carrying this T cell receptor beta chain was seen just once. The data were produced by immunoSEQ multiplex PCR, yet TCRdb's version contains in-frame clones alone and is incomplete. This table has about 600,000 clones, 97% appearing once. The data derive from a study of shared clonotypes between healthy human individuals. V was trimmed by 4 bases and J by 4 bases, leaving 11 bases between them. Germline V gene lookup returns CDR1 ENHRY and CDR2 SYGVKD. The CDR3 loop spans 14 amino acids. This clonotype originated in a woman in her thirties in good health. The sequenced sample was naive CD4+ T cells sorted from blood. Documented subset: CD45RA+ positively selected. J is TRBJ1-3 and V is TRBV10-3; D unresolved. The CDR3 reads CAISVGKEGNTIYF. The CDR3 region has the DNA TGTGCCATCAGTGTGGGCAAGGAAGGAAACACCATATATTTT.